The 21 T cell receptor beta chains below all came from one sample that was sequenced in a study of control samples from healthy donors and cancer patients. Clones were sequenced by immunoSEQ multiplex PCR, and TCRdb holds only the in-frame ones, with some missing. The sample has fewer than 200,000 clones, around 93% seen once; the top ten hold roughly 1.5%. The sequencing input was blood. The receptor source for this set is a young man in good health.

This clone was observed a single time. The chain has TRBV29-1 and TRBJ2-5; 7 bases fit TRBD2. The CDR3 spans 13 residues. Per germline, CDR1 SQVTM and CDR2 ANQGSEA. After removal of 2 bases from V and 3 bases from J, the junction contained 3 bases not matched to a gene. The CDR3 coding sequence is TGCAGCGTTGAACCCGGGACTAAAGAGACCCAGTACTTC. This sequence encodes CSVEPGTKETQYF.

V usage is TRBV19 and J usage is TRBJ1-2; perhaps TRBD1 as D (6 bases). V shed 2 bases and J shed 8 bases, with 15 bases lying between them. Germline CDR1 and CDR2: LNHDA and SQIVND (reference sequence). CDR3 size: 14 residues. CDR3 sequence reads: CASSIPGQLEGYTF. The CDR3 nucleotides are TGTGCCAGTAGTATACCCGGACAGCTAGAGGGCTACACCTTC.

V and J are TRBV12-3 or TRBV12-4 and TRBJ2-3; D call uncertain. Trimming removed 3 bases at V and 4 bases at J, with 5 bases between. CDR3 length equals 12 residues. This chain's CDR3 is CASSLEPDTQYF. The CDR3 DNA reads TGTGCCAGCAGTTTGGAACCAGATACGCAGTATTTT.

The genes are TRBV5-6 and TRBJ2-5; the match to TRBD2 covers 11 bases. V dropped 1 base and J dropped 0; count of bases not matched to a gene: 8. The CDR3 sequence is 18 residues long. CDR1 is SGHDT and CDR2 is YYEEEE in the germline V gene. CDR3 bases: TGTGCCAGCAGCTTGACGCTAGCGGGGGGTCAGTACCAAGAGACCCAGTACTTC. Translation: CASSLTLAGGQYQETQYF.

The chain combines TRBV5-1 with TRBJ1-4; no clear D. V shed 5 bases and J shed 7 bases, with 15 bases lying between them. This CDR3 region has 14 residues. Germline lookup yields CDR1 SGHRS and CDR2 YFSETQ. Here the CDR3 DNA reads TGCGCCAGCAGGCGAGATGGGGAAGGTGAAAAACTGTTTTTT. Translated: CASRRDGEGEKLFF.

The chain carries TRBV24-1 and TRBJ2-7; D may be TRBD1 (6 bases). The CDR3 consists of 13 residues. Germline V gene lookup returns CDR1 KGHDR and CDR2 SFDVKD. Trimming took off 9 bases at V and 4 bases at J, with 15 bases between the two ends. The CDR3 coding sequence is TGTGCCACCCCCCCCGGGACACTATACGAGCAGTACTTC. Amino acids: CATPPGTLYEQYF.

The chain uses TRBV3-1 (or the pseudogene TRBV3-2) and TRBJ2-3; D is unresolved. Germline V gives CDR1 LGHDT, CDR2 YNNKEL (reference sequence). CDR3 length: 17 amino acids. Trimming took 0 bases from V and 1 from J, leaving 14 bases between them. CDR3 sequence reads: CASSQDGVIAGTDTQYF. CDR3 sequence (DNA): TGTGCCAGCAGCCAAGATGGGGTAATTGCTGGCACAGATACGCAGTATTTT.

The chain links TRBV5-1 to TRBJ2-3; the D is unclear. The CDR3 has 16 residues. Germline V gene lookup returns CDR1 SGHRS and CDR2 YFSETQ. Trimming removed 0 bases from V and 3 bases from J, with 14 bases in between. The CDR3 loop is CASSLDPVTGTDTQYF. The CDR3 coding sequence is TGCGCCAGCAGCTTGGACCCGGTCACCGGAACAGATACGCAGTATTTT.

V gene TRBV7-3 combines with J gene TRBJ2-7; no firm D call. Per germline, CDR1 SGHTA and CDR2 FQGTGA. Trimming took 1 base from V and 2 from J, leaving 9 bases between them. This CDR3 is built from 14 residues. The CDR3 DNA sequence: TGTGCCAGCAGCTTAAGCGGTGGGCCCTACGAGCAGTACTTC. Amino acid sequence: CASSLSGGPYEQYF.

The chain uses TRBV9 and TRBJ2-7; 8 nucleotides align to TRBD1. CDR3 length equals 15 residues. The V gene's germline CDR1 is SGDLS and CDR2 YYNGEE. After removal of 0 bases from V and 4 bases from J, the junction contained 6 bases not matched to a gene. The CDR3 sequence: CASSVEGRTGYEQYF. The CDR3 DNA sequence: TGTGCCAGCAGCGTAGAGGGGCGGACAGGGTACGAGCAGTACTTC.

This chain links TRBV14 with TRBJ1-1; D is perhaps TRBD1 (5 bases). The CDR3 is 14 residues long. Trimming stripped 2 bases from V and 8 bases from J, with 15 bases between. Germline loops: CDR1 SGHDN, CDR2 FVKESK. This CDR3 reads CASSQSFFGGEAFF. In DNA, the CDR3 is TGTGCCAGCAGCCAATCGTTTTTCGGGGGAGAAGCTTTCTTT.

The chain uses TRBV28 and TRBJ1-1; D unclear. This CDR3 spans 12 amino acids. V dropped 5 bases and J dropped 11 bases, with 15 bases sitting between them. Germline CDR1 and CDR2: MDHEN and SYDVKM. Here the CDR3 reads CASSPHEVAAFF. CDR3 DNA: TGTGCCAGCAGTCCCCATGAGGTCGCCGCTTTCTTT.

The chain uses TRBV24-1 and TRBJ1-2; 9 bases are a match to TRBD1. The CDR3 runs 13 residues. In germline, CDR1 is KGHDR, CDR2 SFDVKD. The junction had 4 bases not matched to a gene; V was cut back by 4 bases and J by 8 bases. CDR3 loop: CATSDGQGRGYTF. The CDR3 DNA reads as TGTGCCACCAGTGACGGACAGGGGAGGGGCTACACCTTC.

The chain is built from TRBV5-3 and TRBJ1-4, with 9 bases lining up with TRBD1. TRBV5-3 is an open reading frame whose function is uncertain. The CDR3 sequence is 16 residues long. With 3 bases clipped from V and 4 bases from J, the junction kept 7 bases outside the gene matches. The CDR3 region has the DNA TGTGCCAGAAGCTACCTAGGACAGGGGCTTAATGAAAAACTGTTTTTT. Translating gives CARSYLGQGLNEKLFF.

This chain links TRBV9 with TRBJ2-5; 10 bases fit TRBD2. The CDR3 length is 16 residues. CDR1 is SGDLS, CDR2 YYNGEE, per germline. Trimming cost V 4 bases and J 4 bases; bases outside gene matches: 10. CDR3 in amino acids: CASSPGRASGGETQYF. CDR3 sequence (DNA): TGTGCCAGCAGCCCCGGGCGGGCTAGCGGGGGAGAGACCCAGTACTTC.

The chain has TRBV6-5 and TRBJ2-2; D possibly uses TRBD1 or TRBD2 (5 bases each). V lost 0 bases and J 9 bases, leaving 8 bases between the germline ends. Germline V gene data show CDR1 as MNHEY and CDR2 as SVGAGI. The CDR3 loop spans 13 amino acids. This CDR3 is CASSYSRDRELFF. The CDR3 DNA sequence: TGTGCCAGCAGTTACTCCCGGGACCGGGAGCTGTTTTTT.

The chain recombines TRBV9 with TRBJ2-7; D perhaps matches TRBD2 (6 bases). The length of the CDR3 is 15 residues. V was trimmed by 1 base and J by 7 bases, leaving 18 bases between them. Germline assignment: CDR1 SGDLS and CDR2 YYNGEE. The CDR3 DNA sequence: TGTGCCAGCAGCGTATCGGGTCTAGCGCTTGGAGAGCAGTACTTC. Its translation is CASSVSGLALGEQYF.

This chain joins TRBV9 and TRBJ1-2; D is perhaps TRBD1 (5 bases). Trimming stripped 2 bases from V and 1 base from J, with 6 bases between. This CDR3 has 13 residues. CDR1 is SGDLS and CDR2 is YYNGEE in the germline V gene. The CDR3 region has the DNA TGTGCCAGCAGCGTGGACATTAACTATGGCTACACCTTC. Translated: CASSVDINYGYTF.

The rearrangement links TRBV12-3 or TRBV12-4 to TRBJ1-2; D gene unclear. The CDR3 extends over 11 amino acids. Trimming took 6 bases from V and 8 from J, leaving 10 bases between them. The CDR3 DNA is TGTGCCAGCAGCGGACCAGGAGGCTACACCTTC. Amino acid sequence: CASSGPGGYTF.

The chain employs TRBV28 and TRBJ2-7; D unclear. This CDR3 spans 14 amino acids. Trimming left V 4 bases short and J 9 bases short, with 19 bases between. Germline V CDR1 and CDR2: MDHEN, SYDVKM. The CDR3 sequence: CASSSDQTSVRQYF. In DNA form, the CDR3 reads TGTGCCAGCAGTTCGGACCAAACCTCAGTTAGGCAGTACTTC.

V and J are TRBV2 and TRBJ1-6; D gene unclear. This CDR3 is 13 amino acids long. The germline CDR1 and CDR2 sequences are SNHLY and FYNNEI. Trimming cost V 7 bases and J 5 bases, with 9 bases left between them. In nucleotides, the CDR3 is TGTGCCAGCAAGCCAGAGAATAATTCACCCCTCCACTTT. Translated: CASKPENNSPLHF.